The entry that follows covers one T cell receptor (beta chain) sequence. Its antigen is unknown. Each CDR3 protein gets one entry after TCRdb re-called the reads with MiXCR. This table holds around 530,000 distinct CDR3 sequences, around a quarter found once. The data stem from a study of T cell repertoires in cytomegalovirus infection. Study information: Indications came from public TCR beta signatures; they pointed to CMV infection and to a matching HLA type.

Study-wide results and caveats: HLA-C-restricted CMV clonotypes gave the most frequent clonotype in two of eight donors. Carriers of CMV plus the relevant HLA were identified by cumulative public TCR beta family frequency.

Germline trimming cut 5 bases from V and 3 bases from J; bases unmatched to any gene: 9. The germline V gene has CDR1 SGHVS and CDR2 FQNEAQ. This CDR3 spans 16 amino acids. This receptor was taken from a human donor in good health (CMV status not recorded). Some clones in this sample may be carry-over from other donors' samples. The chain has TRBV7-8 and TRBJ2-7, with 11 nucleotides matching TRBD2. Sequencing was performed on PBMCs. The CDR3 spells CASSPRRLAGIYEQYF. The DNA of the CDR3 is TGTGCCAGCAGCCCGAGAAGACTAGCGGGAATCTACGAGCAGTACTTC. Full variable domain (outside the CDR3, taken from reference TRBV7-8 and TRBJ2-7): GAGVSQSPRYKVAKRGQDVALRCDPISGHVSLFWYQQALGQGPEFLTYFQNEAQLDKSGLPSDRFFAERPEGSVSTLKIQRTQQEDSAVYLCASSPRRLAGIYEQYFGPGTRLTVT.